What follows are 23 T cell receptor beta chains derived from one specimen sequenced in a study of radiotherapy plus CTLA-4 blockade in lung cancer. Sequencing was performed with immunoSEQ multiplex PCR; in TCRdb, only in-frame clones are kept and a portion is missing. The sample lists 75,000 to 95,000 clones; around 80% were seen once. Sample: peripheral blood, taken from a patient treated with radiotherapy plus ipilimumab. The receptors derive from a human donor with non-small cell lung cancer that progressed on radiotherapy plus ipilimumab.

This clone was seen a handful of times. The CDR3 DNA sequence: TGCAGCGTCGATAGCGGGAGGGCCCTCAATGAGCAGTTCTTC. Its protein is CSVDSGRALNEQFF. The chain recombines TRBV29-1 with TRBJ2-1, with 11 positions matching TRBD2. Trimming took 6 bases from V and 6 from J; bases not matched to a gene: 7. The CDR3 loop spans 14 amino acids. Germline CDR1 SQVTM, CDR2 ANQGSEA.

The chain recombines TRBV6-1 with TRBJ2-2; D is possibly TRBD1 (6 bases). The CDR3 has 13 residues. Deletions cut 5 bases from V and 3 bases from J, with 7 bases between. Per germline, CDR1 MNHNS and CDR2 SASEGT. The CDR3 nucleotides are TGTGCCAGCAGTCGACAGGACACCGGGGAGCTGTTTTTT. Protein: CASSRQDTGELFF.

This rearrangement joins TRBV7-9 to TRBJ2-5; 10 bases are shared with TRBD2. The CDR3 has 16 amino acids. V was clipped by 5 bases and J by 0 bases; unmatched bases: 6. Germline V CDR1 and CDR2: SEHNR, FQNEAQ (reference sequence). The CDR3 DNA reads TGTGCCAGCAGCCCCGAGGGACTAGCGTACCAAGAGACCCAGTACTTC. Protein: CASSPEGLAYQETQYF. The full variable domain, its missing parts supplied by reference TRBV7-9 and TRBJ2-5, is DTGVSQNPRHKITKRGQNVTFRCDPISEHNRLYWYRQTLGQGPEFLTYFQNEAQLEKSRLLSDRFSAERPKGSFSTLEIQRTEQGDSAMYLCASSPEGLAYQETQYFGPGTRLLVL.

The V call is TRBV7-2, the J call TRBJ1-1; 7 bases match TRBD1. CDR1 and CDR2 (germline): SGHTA, FQGNSA. V dropped 3 bases and J dropped 4; count of bases not matched to a gene: 2. This CDR3 region has 13 residues. CDR3 region: CASSLSGGTEAFF. The CDR3 coding sequence is TGTGCCAGCAGCTTGTCAGGGGGCACTGAAGCTTTCTTT.

The chain couples TRBV19 to TRBJ2-5; D gene unclear. The germline gives CDR1 LNHDA, CDR2 SQIVND (reference sequence). The CDR3 runs to 12 residues. V was trimmed by 4 bases and J by 5 bases, leaving 8 bases between them. CDR3 DNA sequence: TGTGCCAGTAGTACTCCCGGGGAGACCCAGTACTTC. Translation: CASSTPGETQYF.

The V gene is TRBV5-1, the J gene TRBJ2-7; a weak D match, TRBD1 (5 bases). V was shortened by 4 bases and J by 5 bases, with 10 bases between the two germline ends. In germline, CDR1 is SGHRS, CDR2 YFSETQ. This CDR3 contains 12 residues. In nucleotides, the CDR3 is TGCGCCAGCAGCCCAGGGTTAGACGAGCAGTACTTC. Translating gives CASSPGLDEQYF.

This clone was detected only a few times. This CDR3 is CSVVRVTEAFF. The CDR3 region has the DNA TGCAGCGTTGTACGGGTCACTGAAGCTTTCTTT. J is TRBJ1-1 and V is TRBV29-1; the D is unclear. Germline values: CDR1 SQVTM, CDR2 ANQGSEA. The CDR3 covers 11 residues. The V end was cut by 4 bases, the J end by 4 bases, with 7 bases between.

V gene TRBV5-4 combines with J gene TRBJ2-1, with a tentative D call TRBD1 (5 bases). Trimming removed 3 bases from V and 10 bases from J, with 20 bases in between. The CDR3 contains 15 residues. The germline gives CDR1 SGHNT, CDR2 YYREEE (reference sequence). This CDR3 reads CASSSPNEWGGEQFF. DNA of the CDR3: TGTGCCAGCAGCTCCCCCAATGAGTGGGGCGGAGAGCAGTTCTTC.

The CDR3 bases are TGTGCCAGCAGCCAAGGCCTTGTAAGGGGGATGGATGGCTACACCTTC. This codes for CASSQGLVRGMDGYTF. The chain joins TRBV4-2 to TRBJ1-2, with D tentatively TRBD1 (6 bases). The germline V gene encodes CDR1 LGHNA and CDR2 YNFKEQ. This CDR3 has 16 residues. V dropped 1 base and J dropped 6 bases, with 18 bases sitting between them.

This chain connects TRBV19 to TRBJ2-2; 7 nucleotides align to TRBD2. V was clipped by 6 bases and J by 4 bases; unmatched bases: 5. The CDR3 length is 14 residues. The germline CDR1 and CDR2 sequences are LNHDA and SQIVND (reference sequence). The CDR3 DNA sequence: TGTGCCAGTAGGGGGATAGCGGGCACCGGGGAGCTGTTTTTT. Its translation is CASRGIAGTGELFF. The entire variable domain, with the rest obtained from reference TRBV19 and TRBJ2-2, is as follows: DGGITQSPKYLFRKEGQNVTLSCEQNLNHDAMYWYRQDPGQGLRLIYYSQIVNDFQKGDIAEGYSVSREKKESFPLTVTSAQKNPTAFYLCASRGIAGTGELFFGEGSRLTVL.

The V call is TRBV6-1, the J call TRBJ1-5; TRBD1 is a possible D gene (6 bases). V was clipped by 7 bases and J by 7 bases, with 17 bases between them. Germline lookup yields CDR1 MNHNS and CDR2 SASEGT. The CDR3 runs 14 residues. This CDR3 reads CASTTGSFEQPQHF. In DNA, the CDR3 is TGTGCCAGCACGACAGGATCGTTCGAACAGCCCCAGCATTTT.

The chain joins TRBV5-1 to TRBJ2-7; 7 bases are a match to TRBD1. The CDR3 is 13 amino acids. J lost 3 bases, V lost 3 bases, and 3 bases had no gene match. Germline lookup yields CDR1 SGHRS and CDR2 YFSETQ. The CDR3: CASSSGQDYEQYV. The CDR3 region has the DNA TGCGCCAGCAGCTCCGGACAGGACTACGAGCAGTACGTC.

This clone came up a few times. The V and J genes are TRBV28 and TRBJ1-5; tentatively, D is TRBD1 (6 bases). This CDR3 is 16 amino acids long. Germline-derived CDR1 and CDR2 are MDHEN and SYDVKM. V lost 3 bases to trimming and J lost 6 bases, with 18 bases between them. CDR3 in DNA: TGTGCCAGCAGTTTGGGGGCAGTGGGGTCTAGTCAGCCCCAGCATTTT. This encodes CASSLGAVGSSQPQHF.

This chain connects TRBV5-4 to TRBJ2-7, with 12 nucleotides matching TRBD2. Germline V gene data show CDR1 as SGHNT and CDR2 as YYREEE (reference sequence). With 6 bases clipped from V and 6 bases from J, the junction kept 4 bases outside the gene matches. There are 13 residues in the CDR3. CDR3 in DNA: TGTGCCAGCAAACTAGCGGGAGGCAGCGAGCAGTACTTC. It is translated as CASKLAGGSEQYF. Drawing the rest from reference TRBV5-4 and TRBJ2-7, the complete variable domain is ETGVTQSPTHLIKTRGQQVTLRCSSQSGHNTVSWYQQALGQGPQFIFQYYREEENGRGNFPPRFSGLQFPNYSSELNVNALELDDSALYLCASKLAGGSEQYFGPGTRLTVT.

The chain uses TRBV28 and TRBJ2-7; tentatively, D is TRBD1 or TRBD2 (5 bases each). The V end was cut by 6 bases, the J end by 0 bases, with 21 bases between. Looked up from germline, CDR1 is MDHEN and CDR2 is SYDVKM. The CDR3 is 17 amino acids. This CDR3 reads CASRPDPGTGDSYEQYV. As DNA, the CDR3 is TGTGCCAGCAGACCAGACCCCGGGACCGGGGACTCCTACGAGCAGTACGTC.

The V gene is TRBV6-1, the J gene TRBJ2-1; D remains ambiguous. Trimming removed 4 bases from V and 8 bases from J, with 15 bases in between. Looked up from germline, CDR1 is MNHNS and CDR2 is SASEGT. The CDR3 contains 14 residues. Written as DNA, the CDR3 is TGTGCCAGCAGTGCAGACATGATTTTGGATGAGCAGTTCTTC. As protein: CASSADMILDEQFF.

The chain combines TRBV4-1 with TRBJ1-3; D gene unclear. This CDR3 is built from 16 residues. Between the trimmed V and J ends, which lost 1 base and 4 bases, there was a span of 14 bases. Germline CDR1 is MGHRA and CDR2 is YSYEKL. In DNA, the CDR3 is TGCGCCAGCAGCCAAGGGACCTCCCGCGCAGGAAACACCATATATTTT. Amino acids: CASSQGTSRAGNTIYF.

This chain joins TRBV29-1 and TRBJ2-1, with D tentatively TRBD2 (5 bases). Between the trimmed V and J ends, which lost 6 bases and 0 bases, there was a span of 9 bases. From germline, CDR1 is SQVTM and CDR2 ANQGSEA. The CDR3 spans 13 residues. The DNA for the CDR3 is TGCAGCGTGAGGGTTACCTCCTACAATGAGCAGTTCTTC. It encodes CSVRVTSYNEQFF.

The chain joins TRBV28 to TRBJ2-7; D may be TRBD1 (8 bases). Germline CDR1 and CDR2: MDHEN and SYDVKM. CDR3 size: 16 residues. Trimming took off 6 bases at V and 2 bases at J, with 20 bases between the two ends. CDR3: CASRGGGAGQAYEQYV. In DNA form, the CDR3 reads TGTGCCAGCAGGGGAGGGGGAGCGGGACAGGCCTACGAGCAGTACGTC.

The chain couples TRBV7-6 to TRBJ2-2; the D gene is possibly TRBD1 (5 bases). CDR1 and CDR2 from the germline V gene are SGHVS and FNYEAQ. V gave up 2 bases and J gave up 3 bases, with 13 bases separating them. This CDR3 spans 16 amino acids. In DNA, the CDR3 is TGTGCCAGCAGCTTACGGCAGGGCACCCACACCGGGGAGCTGTTTTTT. Its translation: CASSLRQGTHTGELFF.

Note on this clone: One end of the junction fails to match germline, which may point to a read error. V and J are TRBV7-7 and TRBJ2-1, with a possible D match to TRBD2 (6 bases). Germline V gene lookup returns CDR1 SSHAT and CDR2 FNYEAQ (reference sequence). The CDR3 has 16 amino acids. Written as DNA, the CDR3 is TGTGCTAGCAGCTTAGGGCGACTAGTACGGAACAATGAGCAGTTCTTC. Encoded protein: CASSLGRLVRNNEQFF. Drawing the rest from reference TRBV7-7 and TRBJ2-1, the complete variable domain is GAGVSQSPRYKVTKRGQDVTLRCDPISSHATLYWYQQALGQGPEFLTYFNYEAQPDKSGLPSDRFSAERPEGSISTLTIQRTEQRDSAMYRCASSLGRLVRNNEQFFGPGTRLTVL.

This rearrangement joins TRBV2 to TRBJ1-1; D is possibly TRBD1 (5 bases). The V gene's germline CDR1 is SNHLY and CDR2 FYNNEI. The CDR3 covers 16 residues. Trimming pared 3 bases from V and 11 bases from J, leaving 25 bases between. The CDR3 reads CASSDIRRVPRDGAFF. The CDR3 nucleotides read TGTGCCAGCAGTGATATTCGCAGGGTCCCCCGGGACGGCGCTTTCTTT.

The chain is built from TRBV10-1 and TRBJ1-1; D is undetermined. V shed 6 bases and J shed 1 base, with 9 bases lying between them. The CDR3 extends over 13 amino acids. Looked up from germline, CDR1 is WNHNN and CDR2 is SYGVQD (reference sequence). Written as DNA, the CDR3 is TGCGCCAGCAGCCCACTTAAGAACACTGAAGCTTTCTTT. It encodes CASSPLKNTEAFF.